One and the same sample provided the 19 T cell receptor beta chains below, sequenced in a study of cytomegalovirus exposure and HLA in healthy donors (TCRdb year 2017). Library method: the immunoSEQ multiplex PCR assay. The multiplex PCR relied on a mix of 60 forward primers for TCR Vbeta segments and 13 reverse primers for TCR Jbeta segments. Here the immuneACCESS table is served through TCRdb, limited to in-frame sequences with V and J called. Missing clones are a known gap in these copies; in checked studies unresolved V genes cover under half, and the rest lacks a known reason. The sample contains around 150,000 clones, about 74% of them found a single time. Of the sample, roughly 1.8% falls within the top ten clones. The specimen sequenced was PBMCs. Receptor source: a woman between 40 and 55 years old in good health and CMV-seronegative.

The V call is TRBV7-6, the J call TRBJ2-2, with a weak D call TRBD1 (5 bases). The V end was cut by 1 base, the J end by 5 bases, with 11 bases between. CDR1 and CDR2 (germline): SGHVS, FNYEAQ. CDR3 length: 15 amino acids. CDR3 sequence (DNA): TGTGCCAGCAGCTTAGTTCAGGGTGGGACCGGGGAGCTGTTTTTT. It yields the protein CASSLVQGGTGELFF. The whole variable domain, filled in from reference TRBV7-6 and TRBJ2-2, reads GAGVSQSPRYKVTKRGQDVALRCDPISGHVSLYWYRQALGQGPEFLTYFNYEAQQDKSGLPNDRFSAERPEGSISTLTIQRTEQRDSAMYRCASSLVQGGTGELFFGEGSRLTVL.

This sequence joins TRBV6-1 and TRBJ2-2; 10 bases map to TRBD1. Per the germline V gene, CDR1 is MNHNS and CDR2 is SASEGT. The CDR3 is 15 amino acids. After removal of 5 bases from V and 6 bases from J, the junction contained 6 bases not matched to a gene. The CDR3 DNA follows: TGTGCCAGCAGTACGGGACAGGGGACCCCCGGGGAGCTGTTTTTT. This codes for CASSTGQGTPGELFF.

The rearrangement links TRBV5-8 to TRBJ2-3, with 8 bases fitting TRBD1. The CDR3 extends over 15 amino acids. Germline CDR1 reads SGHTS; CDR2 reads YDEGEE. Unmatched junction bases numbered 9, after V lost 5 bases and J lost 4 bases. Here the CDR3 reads CASRTTGDFPDTQYF. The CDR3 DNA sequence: TGTGCCAGCAGGACGACAGGGGATTTTCCAGATACGCAGTATTTT.

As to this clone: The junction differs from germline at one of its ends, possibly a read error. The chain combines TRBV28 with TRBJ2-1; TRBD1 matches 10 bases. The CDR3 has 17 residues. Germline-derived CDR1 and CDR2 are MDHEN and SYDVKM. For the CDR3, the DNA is TGTGCCAGCAGTTTTAATAGATGGGGACAGGGGTACTATGAGCGGTTCTTC. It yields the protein CASSFNRWGQGYYERFF. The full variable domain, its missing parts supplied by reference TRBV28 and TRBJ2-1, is DVKVTQSSRYLVKRTGEKVFLECVQDMDHENMFWYRQDPGLGLRLIYFSYDVKMKEKGDIPEGYSVSREKKERFSLILESASTNQTSMYLCASSFNRWGQGYYERFFGPGTRLTVL.

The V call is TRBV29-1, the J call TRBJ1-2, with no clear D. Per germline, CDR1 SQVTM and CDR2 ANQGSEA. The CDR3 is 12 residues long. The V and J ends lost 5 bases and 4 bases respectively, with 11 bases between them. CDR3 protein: CSVTREIYGYTF. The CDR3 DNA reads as TGCAGCGTTACGCGGGAAATCTATGGCTACACCTTC.

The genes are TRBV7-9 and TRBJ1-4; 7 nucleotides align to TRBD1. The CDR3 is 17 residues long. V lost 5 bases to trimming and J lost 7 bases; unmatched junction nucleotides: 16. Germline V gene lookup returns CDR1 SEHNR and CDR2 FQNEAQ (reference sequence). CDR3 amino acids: CASSPPQTGLRGEKLFF. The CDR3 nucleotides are TGTGCCAGCAGCCCACCCCAGACAGGGTTACGCGGTGAAAAACTGTTTTTT.

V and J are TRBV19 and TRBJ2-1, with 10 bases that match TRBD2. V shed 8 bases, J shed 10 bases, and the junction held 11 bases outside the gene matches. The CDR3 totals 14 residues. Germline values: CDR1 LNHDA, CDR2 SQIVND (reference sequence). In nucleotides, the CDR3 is TGTGCCAGTGCATTGACTAGCGGGCCCGCAGAGCAGTTCTTC. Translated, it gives CASALTSGPAEQFF.

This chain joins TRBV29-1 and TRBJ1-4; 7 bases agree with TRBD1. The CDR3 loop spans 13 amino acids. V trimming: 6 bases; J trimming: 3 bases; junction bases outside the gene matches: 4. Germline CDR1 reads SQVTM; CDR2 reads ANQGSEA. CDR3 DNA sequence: TGCAGCGTCATGGGACAGCCTAATGAAAAACTGTTTTTT. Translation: CSVMGQPNEKLFF.

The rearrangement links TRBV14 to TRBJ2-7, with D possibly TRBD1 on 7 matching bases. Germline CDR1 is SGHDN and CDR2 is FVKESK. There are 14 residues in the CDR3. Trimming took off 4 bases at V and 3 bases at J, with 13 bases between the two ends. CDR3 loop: CASSPYQGGYEQYF. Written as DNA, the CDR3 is TGTGCCAGCAGCCCATACCAGGGGGGCTACGAGCAGTACTTC.

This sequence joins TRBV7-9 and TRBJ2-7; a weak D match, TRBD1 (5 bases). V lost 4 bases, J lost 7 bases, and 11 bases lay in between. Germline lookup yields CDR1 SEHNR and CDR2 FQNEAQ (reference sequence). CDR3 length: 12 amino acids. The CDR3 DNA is TGTGCCAGCAGCTCAGACAGATATGAGCAGTACTTC. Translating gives CASSSDRYEQYF.

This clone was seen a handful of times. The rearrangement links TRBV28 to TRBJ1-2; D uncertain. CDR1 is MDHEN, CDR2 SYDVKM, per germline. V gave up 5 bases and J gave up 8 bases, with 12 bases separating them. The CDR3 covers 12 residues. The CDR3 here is CASSPPHPGYTF. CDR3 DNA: TGTGCCAGCAGTCCCCCCCATCCCGGCTACACCTTC.

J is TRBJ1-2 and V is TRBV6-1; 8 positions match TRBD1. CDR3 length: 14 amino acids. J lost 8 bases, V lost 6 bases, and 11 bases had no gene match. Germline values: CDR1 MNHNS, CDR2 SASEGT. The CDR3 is CASSPGQGARGYTF. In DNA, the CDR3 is TGTGCCAGCAGCCCCGGACAGGGCGCGAGAGGCTACACCTTC.

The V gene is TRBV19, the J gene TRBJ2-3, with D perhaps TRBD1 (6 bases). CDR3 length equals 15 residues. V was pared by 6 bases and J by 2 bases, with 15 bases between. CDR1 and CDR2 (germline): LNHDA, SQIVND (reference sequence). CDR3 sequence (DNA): TGTGCCAGTAGCAACACAGGGCCCTCCACAGATACGCAGTATTTT. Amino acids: CASSNTGPSTDTQYF.

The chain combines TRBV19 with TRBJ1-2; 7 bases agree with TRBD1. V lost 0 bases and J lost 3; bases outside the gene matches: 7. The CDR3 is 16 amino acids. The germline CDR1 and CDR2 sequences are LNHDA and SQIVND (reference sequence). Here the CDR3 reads CASSIDRIRGDYGYTF. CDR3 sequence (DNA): TGTGCCAGTAGTATAGATCGTATCAGGGGGGACTATGGCTACACCTTC.

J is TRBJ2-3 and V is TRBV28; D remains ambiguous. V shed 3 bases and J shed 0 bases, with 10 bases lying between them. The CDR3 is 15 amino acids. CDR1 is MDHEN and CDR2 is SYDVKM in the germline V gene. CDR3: CASSLLRPSTDTQYF. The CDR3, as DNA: TGTGCCAGCAGTTTGTTGCGGCCCAGCACAGATACGCAGTATTTT. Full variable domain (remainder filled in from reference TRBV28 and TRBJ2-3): DVKVTQSSRYLVKRTGEKVFLECVQDMDHENMFWYRQDPGLGLRLIYFSYDVKMKEKGDIPEGYSVSREKKERFSLILESASTNQTSMYLCASSLLRPSTDTQYFGPGTRLTVL.

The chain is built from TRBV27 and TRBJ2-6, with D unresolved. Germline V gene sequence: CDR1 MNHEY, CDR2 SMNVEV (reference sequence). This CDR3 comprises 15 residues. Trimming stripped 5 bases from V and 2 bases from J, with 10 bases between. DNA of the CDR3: TGTGCCAGCAGTGGGCCTTCGACTGGGGCCAACGTCCTGACTTTC. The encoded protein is CASSGPSTGANVLTF.

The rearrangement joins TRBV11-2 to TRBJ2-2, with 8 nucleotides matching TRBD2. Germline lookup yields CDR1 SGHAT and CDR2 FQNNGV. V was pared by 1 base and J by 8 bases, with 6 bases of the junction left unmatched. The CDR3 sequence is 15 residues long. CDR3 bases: TGTGCCAGCAGCTTAGCGGGGGGGCTGCGTGGGGAGCTGTTTTTT. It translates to CASSLAGGLRGELFF.

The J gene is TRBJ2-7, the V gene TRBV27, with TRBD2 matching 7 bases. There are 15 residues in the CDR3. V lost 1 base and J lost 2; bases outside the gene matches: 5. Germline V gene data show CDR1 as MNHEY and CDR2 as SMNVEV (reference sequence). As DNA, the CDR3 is TGTGCCAGCAGTTTATTTGGGACTACCCCCTACGAGCAGTACTTC. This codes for CASSLFGTTPYEQYF.

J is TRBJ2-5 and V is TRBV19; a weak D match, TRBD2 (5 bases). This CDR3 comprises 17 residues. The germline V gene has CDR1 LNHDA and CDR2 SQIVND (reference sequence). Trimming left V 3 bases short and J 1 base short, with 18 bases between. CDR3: CASSIEVGKGGQETQYF. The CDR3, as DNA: TGTGCCAGTAGTATCGAGGTGGGGAAAGGAGGCCAAGAGACCCAGTACTTC.